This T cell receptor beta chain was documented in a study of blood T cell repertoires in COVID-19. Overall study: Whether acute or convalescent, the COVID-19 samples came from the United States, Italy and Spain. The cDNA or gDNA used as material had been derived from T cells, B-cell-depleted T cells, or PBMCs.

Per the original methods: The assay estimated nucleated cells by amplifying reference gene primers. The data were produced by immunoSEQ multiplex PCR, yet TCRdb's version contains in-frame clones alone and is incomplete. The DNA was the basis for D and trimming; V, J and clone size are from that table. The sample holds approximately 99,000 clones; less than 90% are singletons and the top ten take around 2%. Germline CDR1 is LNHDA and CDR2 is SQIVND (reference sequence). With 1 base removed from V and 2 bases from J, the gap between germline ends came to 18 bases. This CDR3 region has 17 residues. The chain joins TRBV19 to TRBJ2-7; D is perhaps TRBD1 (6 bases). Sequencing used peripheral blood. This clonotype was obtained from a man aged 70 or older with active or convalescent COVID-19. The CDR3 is CASSIGPMDSFTYEQYF. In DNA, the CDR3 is TGTGCCAGTAGTATAGGGCCTATGGACAGCTTTACCTACGAGCAGTACTTC.